Below are 17 T cell receptor beta chains sequenced from a single sample in a study of blood T cell repertoires in COVID-19. Sequenced by immunoSEQ multiplex PCR; TCRdb stores in-frame clones only, minus some. This repertoire shows about 68,000 clones, approximately 93% found once; its top ten account for around 2.6%. The sequenced material came from peripheral blood. The receptors here all came from a man over 45 with COVID-19, enrolled during active disease.

The J gene is TRBJ2-1, the V gene TRBV6-1, with 7 positions matching TRBD1. Germline lookup yields CDR1 MNHNS and CDR2 SASEGT. The V segment lost 2 bases and the J segment 4 bases; nucleotides outside the gene matches: 11. This CDR3 is 17 amino acids long. This chain's CDR3 is CASSESRGTEYYNEQFF. CDR3 DNA: TGTGCCAGCAGTGAATCCAGGGGGACGGAGTATTACAATGAGCAGTTCTTC.

The chain couples TRBV30 to TRBJ2-5; 8 nucleotides match TRBD2. The CDR3 length is 13 residues. Germline V gene lookup returns CDR1 GTSNPN and CDR2 SVGIG (reference sequence). In DNA form, the CDR3 reads TGTGCGGCCGGGGGGGGGCGGCAGGAGACCCAGTACTTC. Encoded protein: CAAGGGRQETQYF.

This clone showed up just a few times. The V call is TRBV5-4, the J call TRBJ2-1; no firm D call. V was cut by 7 bases and J by 2 bases, with 13 bases left in between. The CDR3 runs to 14 residues. CDR1 is SGHNT, CDR2 YYREEE, per germline (reference sequence). As DNA, the CDR3 is TGTGCCAGCCACCTAGAAACGGCCTACAATGAGCAGTTCTTC. Its protein product is CASHLETAYNEQFF.

The chain joins TRBV24-1 to TRBJ2-1; D is ambiguous. CDR1 and CDR2 (germline): KGHDR, SFDVKD. The CDR3 is 11 residues long. Trimming took off 6 bases at V and 10 bases at J, with 9 bases between the two ends. In nucleotides, the CDR3 is TGTGCCACCAGTACGGGTTTGGAGCAGTTCTTC. Translated, it gives CATSTGLEQFF.

The V gene is TRBV7-2, the J gene TRBJ2-1, with D tentatively TRBD2 (6 bases). Deletions cut 4 bases from V and 4 bases from J, with 14 bases between. Germline CDR1 reads SGHTA; CDR2 reads FQGNSA. The CDR3 has 15 residues. CDR3 bases: TGTGCCAGCAGCTCGGCCTCTAGCGCGTACAATGAGCAGTTCTTC. Amino acids: CASSSASSAYNEQFF.

The genes are TRBV25-1 and TRBJ2-1; 9 bases align to TRBD1. Per germline, CDR1 MGHDK and CDR2 SYGVNS. The trim removed 4 bases at V and 7 bases at J, leaving 11 bases unmatched. The CDR3 loop spans 16 amino acids. DNA of the CDR3: TGTGCCAGCAGTGGCTGGGGGACAGGGCAGGAAAATGAGCAGTTCTTC. This translates into CASSGWGTGQENEQFF.

V is TRBV9 and J is TRBJ2-2, with D perhaps TRBD2 (6 bases). The germline CDR1 and CDR2 sequences are SGDLS and YYNGEE. Trimming removed 0 bases at V and 3 bases at J, with 9 bases between. The CDR3 has 15 residues. The CDR3 sequence is CASSVGGGYTGELFF. As DNA, the CDR3 is TGTGCCAGCAGCGTAGGTGGAGGGTACACCGGGGAGCTGTTTTTT.

This chain uses TRBV29-1 with TRBJ2-5; 10 nucleotides line up with TRBD2. The CDR3 length is 13 residues. CDR1 is SQVTM and CDR2 is ANQGSEA in the germline V gene. J lost 4 bases, V lost 5 bases, and 4 bases had no gene match. The CDR3 loop reads CSVIAGGVETQYF. Written as DNA, the CDR3 is TGCAGCGTTATAGCGGGAGGAGTAGAGACCCAGTACTTC. The full variable domain, completed using reference TRBV29-1 and TRBJ2-5, is SAVISQKPSRDICQRGTSLTIQCQVDSQVTMMFWYRQQPGQSLTLIATANQGSEATYESGFVIDKFPISRPNLTFSTLTVSNMSPEDSSIYLCSVIAGGVETQYFGPGTRLLVL.

The chain uses TRBV19 and TRBJ2-2; 7 bases are shared with TRBD2. The CDR3 runs to 17 residues. CDR1 is LNHDA, CDR2 SQIVND, per germline (reference sequence). Trimming took 5 bases from V and 4 from J; bases not matched to a gene: 13. CDR3 coding DNA: TGTGCCAGTAGTGATGAGCGGGATTGGGTTCCCACCGGGGAGCTGTTTTTT. Amino acids: CASSDERDWVPTGELFF.

This clone was observed a single time. The chain is built from TRBV7-9 and TRBJ1-1, with 7 positions matching TRBD1. The CDR3 has 13 residues. Germline V lookup: CDR1 SEHNR, CDR2 FQNEAQ (reference sequence). V dropped 6 bases and J dropped 1; count of bases not matched to a gene: 2. For the CDR3, the DNA is TGTGCCAGCAGACAGGGGTCGAACACTGAAGCTTTCTTT. Amino acids: CASRQGSNTEAFF.

The rearrangement joins TRBV18 to TRBJ2-3, with 10 bases aligning to TRBD2. This CDR3 has 16 amino acids. Germline V gives CDR1 KGHSH, CDR2 LQKENI. The trim removed 3 bases at V and 3 bases at J, leaving 6 bases unmatched. The CDR3, as DNA: TGTGCCAGCTCACCCTCTAGCGGGAGAGGGACAGATACGCAGTATTTT. Translating it yields CASSPSSGRGTDTQYF.

This chain links TRBV7-2 with TRBJ2-7; perhaps TRBD1 as D (6 bases). The germline CDR1 and CDR2 sequences are SGHTA and FQGNSA. The CDR3 has 15 residues. V was shortened by 5 bases and J by 3 bases, with 17 bases between the two germline ends. As DNA, the CDR3 is TGTGCCAGCAGCACGACGACAGGCCCTGGCTACGAGCAGTACTTC. Translated, it gives CASSTTTGPGYEQYF.

The V gene is TRBV7-8, the J gene TRBJ2-1; 7 bases are shared with TRBD2. The CDR3 totals 15 residues. From germline, CDR1 is SGHVS and CDR2 FQNEAQ. After removal of 1 base from V and 6 bases from J, the junction contained 6 bases not matched to a gene. The DNA for the CDR3 is TGTGCCAGCAGCTTAGGTGGCGGGAGTGTCAATGAGCAGTTCTTC. Translating gives CASSLGGGSVNEQFF.

This sequence joins TRBV9 and TRBJ1-1, with unresolved D. The CDR3 sequence is 13 residues long. CDR1 is SGDLS and CDR2 is YYNGEE in the germline V gene. V gave up 0 bases and J gave up 4 bases, with 7 bases separating them. The CDR3 region has the DNA TGTGCCAGCAGCGTAGTGTCGAGCACTGAAGCTTTCTTT. The encoded protein is CASSVVSSTEAFF.

The CDR3 DNA is TGTGCCAGTAGTTCGGGACAGGGAGCAGATACGCAGTATTTT. It yields the protein CASSSGQGADTQYF. The chain combines TRBV19 with TRBJ2-3, with 9 bases aligning to TRBD1. The CDR3 totals 14 residues. Trimming at V came to 5 bases and at J to 4 bases, leaving 4 bases not matched to a gene. CDR1 LNHDA and CDR2 SQIVND come from the germline V gene (reference sequence).

The genes are TRBV6-6 and TRBJ2-5, with 10 positions matching TRBD1. Looked up from germline, CDR1 is MNHNY and CDR2 is SVGAGI (reference sequence). The CDR3 spans 15 residues. V lost 2 bases and J lost 3; bases outside the gene matches: 3. The chain's CDR3 is CASSYPTGGEETQYF. The CDR3 bases are TGTGCCAGCAGTTACCCGACAGGGGGCGAAGAGACCCAGTACTTC.

The rearrangement uses TRBV10-3 and TRBJ2-7, with a possible D match to TRBD1 (6 bases). Looked up from germline, CDR1 is ENHRY and CDR2 is SYGVKD. Trimming took off 3 bases at V and 6 bases at J, with 9 bases between the two ends. The CDR3 covers 12 residues. This CDR3 reads CAISDQGFEQYF. The CDR3 nucleotides read TGTGCCATCAGTGACCAGGGGTTCGAGCAGTACTTC.